The clone carrying this T cell receptor beta chain was detected only a few times. Just one base apart from a much larger clone, this may be a read error. The data were obtained in a study of regulatory T cells in long-lasting Graves disease. Turning to the study itself: Graves' patients (newly diagnosed) had been on antithyroid drugs under 3 months.

Described time point: newly diagnosed GD, antithyroid drugs for less than 3 months. Scientists built the TCR library using RNA that was extracted from PBMCs. CDR3-region Arm-PCR and iRepertoire HTBI primers produced the TCR beta libraries. TCRdb fed the multiplex PCR reads into MiXCR, producing one record per CDR3 protein. The sample has 450,000 to 600,000 distinct CDR3 sequences, about 14% seen once. The germline gives CDR1 SGHNT, CDR2 YYREEE (reference sequence). The ends lost 7 bases at V and 4 bases at J; junction bases unmatched: 5. The CDR3 consists of 15 residues. The same specimen was also included in a second study, on T cells in Graves' hyperthyroidism and ophthalmopathy. That investigation notes: Carried out on the TCR CDR3, a first-round RT-PCR used the HTBI primer set.

The receptor was isolated from a man aged 25 to 45 with Graves disease. The V call is TRBV5-4, the J call TRBJ2-3, with TRBD2 identical over 14 bases. This specimen was peripheral blood mononuclear cells (PBMCs), taken at new diagnosis, from a patient treated with antithyroid drugs. This CDR3 is CASWGLAGAPDTQYF. The CDR3, as DNA: TGTGCCAGCTGGGGACTAGCGGGAGCCCCAGATACGCAGTATTTT.